The text below deals with one TCR beta chain. The antigen this receptor binds is unknown. There are no base qualities to consult, and no much larger clone falls within one base. The library was prepared using the immunoSEQ multiplex PCR assay. Not all clones reach the TCRdb copy of this immuneACCESS table, which keeps in-frame sequences only. Checked studies attribute under half of the gap to unresolved V genes and leave the rest unexplained. The sample table shows over 100,000 clones, and about 90% are seen once. The top ten clones comprise 2% to 2.5% of the sample. The entry originates in a study of control samples from healthy donors and cancer patients (dated by TCRdb to about 2020). V ends up 4 bases short and J 4 bases short, with an unmatched junction base count of 3. The CDR3 numbers 13 residues from cysteine through phenylalanine. Of all the DNA, just the CDR3 is kept, 39 bases in frame from base 1. The germline V gene specifies SGHAT as CDR1 and FQNNGV as CDR2.

The rearrangement combines TRBV11-2 with TRBJ2-5, with 7 bases matching TRBD1. Sequencing was carried out using blood. This TCR was recovered from a woman aged 50 to 60 in good health. The nucleotide sequence reads TGTGCCAGCAGCTACGGGACAGTAGAGACCCAGTACTTC. Translation gives CASSYGTVETQYF.